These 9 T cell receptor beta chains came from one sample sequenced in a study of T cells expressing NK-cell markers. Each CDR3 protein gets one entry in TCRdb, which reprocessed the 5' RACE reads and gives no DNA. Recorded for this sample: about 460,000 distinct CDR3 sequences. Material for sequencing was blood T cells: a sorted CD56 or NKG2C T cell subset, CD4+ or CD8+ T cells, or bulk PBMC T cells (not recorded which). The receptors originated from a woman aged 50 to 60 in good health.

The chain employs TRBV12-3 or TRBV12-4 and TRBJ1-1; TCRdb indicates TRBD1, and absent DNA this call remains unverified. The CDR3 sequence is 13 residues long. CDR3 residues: CASTPRGSTEAFF.

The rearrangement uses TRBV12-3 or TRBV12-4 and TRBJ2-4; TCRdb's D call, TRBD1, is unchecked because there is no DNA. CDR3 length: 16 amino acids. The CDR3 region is CASSLYGGQQKNIQYF.

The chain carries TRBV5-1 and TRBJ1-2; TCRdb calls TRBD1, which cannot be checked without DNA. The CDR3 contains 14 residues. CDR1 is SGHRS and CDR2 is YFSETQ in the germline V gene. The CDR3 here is CASSFGAGRDGYTF.

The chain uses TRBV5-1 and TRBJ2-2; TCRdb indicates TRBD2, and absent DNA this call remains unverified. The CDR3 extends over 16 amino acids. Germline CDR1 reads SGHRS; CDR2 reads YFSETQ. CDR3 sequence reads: CASSLVSFRRDGELFF.

CDR3 residues: CASTHGGRGETQYF. The rearrangement links TRBV11-3 to TRBJ2-5; TCRdb indicates TRBD2, and absent DNA this call remains unverified. This CDR3 is 14 amino acids long. Germline assignment: CDR1 SGHNT and CDR2 YENEEA.

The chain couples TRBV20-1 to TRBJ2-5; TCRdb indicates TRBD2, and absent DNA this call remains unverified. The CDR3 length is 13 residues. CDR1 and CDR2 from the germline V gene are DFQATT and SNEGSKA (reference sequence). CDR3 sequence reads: CSATQREKETQYF.

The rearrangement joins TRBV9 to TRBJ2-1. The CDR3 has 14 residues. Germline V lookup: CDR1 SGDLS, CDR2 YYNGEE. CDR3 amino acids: CASSVGLAENEQFF. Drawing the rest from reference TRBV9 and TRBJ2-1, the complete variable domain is DSGVTQTPKHLITATGQRVTLRCSPRSGDLSVYWYQQSLDQGLQFLIQYYNGEERAKGNILERFSAQQFPDLHSELNLSSLELGDSALYFCASSVGLAENEQFFGPGTRLTVL.

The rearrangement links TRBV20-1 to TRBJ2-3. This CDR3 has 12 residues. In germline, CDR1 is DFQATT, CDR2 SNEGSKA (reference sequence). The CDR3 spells CSAEPQLDTQYF.

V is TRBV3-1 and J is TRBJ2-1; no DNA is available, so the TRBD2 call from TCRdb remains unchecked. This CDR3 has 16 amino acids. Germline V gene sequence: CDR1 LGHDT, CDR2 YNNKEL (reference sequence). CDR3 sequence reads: CASSYNTSGRYNEQFF.